Below, 14 T cell receptor beta chains from the same sample are listed, as sequenced in a study of cytomegalovirus exposure and HLA in healthy donors. Vbeta (60) and Jbeta (13) primers were used in the PCR. Clones were sequenced by immunoSEQ multiplex PCR, and TCRdb holds only the in-frame ones, with some missing. In the table there are around 160,000 clones, roughly 79% of which are singletons. Material: PBMCs. Every receptor here comes from a woman aged 40 to 49 in good health and CMV-seronegative.

In this sample, this clone turned up a few times. The CDR3, as DNA: TGTGCCAGCAGTAACACAGGGGGCACTGAAGCTTTCTTT. Translation gives CASSNTGGTEAFF. The chain links TRBV6-1 to TRBJ1-1; 8 bases match TRBD1. V lost 5 bases, J lost 4 bases, and 3 bases stayed unmatched. Germline CDR1 MNHNS, CDR2 SASEGT. This CDR3 has 13 amino acids.

This clone appeared a single time. The rearrangement joins TRBV6-5 to TRBJ2-7; maybe TRBD2 (5 bases). Germline assignment: CDR1 MNHEY and CDR2 SVGAGI. The CDR3 spans 11 residues. The V end lost 4 bases, the J end lost 9 bases, and 10 bases lay between the germline ends. Written as DNA, the CDR3 is TGTGCCAGCAGTTCTCGGGATAGGCAGTACTTC. Its translation is CASSSRDRQYF.

The V call is TRBV19, the J call TRBJ1-2; 10 nucleotides align to TRBD1. V lost 7 bases, J lost 0 bases, and 14 bases stayed unmatched. CDR1 and CDR2 (germline): LNHDA, SQIVND (reference sequence). The CDR3 runs 18 residues. CDR3 protein: CASTPPGTGDRANYGYTF. CDR3 bases: TGTGCCAGTACTCCGCCCGGGACAGGGGATAGAGCTAACTATGGCTACACCTTC.

The V gene is TRBV10-3, the J gene TRBJ1-1; D gene unclear. The CDR3 has 12 residues. Looked up from germline, CDR1 is ENHRY and CDR2 is SYGVKD. With 8 bases removed from V and 6 bases from J, the gap between germline ends came to 13 bases. The CDR3 DNA reads as TGTGCCATCCGAGGGTCCTGGGCTGAAGCTTTCTTT. Its protein is CAIRGSWAEAFF.

This clone was detected only once. This chain's CDR3 is CASTPRGGTANTGELFF. The DNA for the CDR3 is TGTGCCAGCACCCCTCGGGGGGGGACAGCGAACACCGGGGAGCTGTTTTTT. The rearrangement uses TRBV7-8 and TRBJ2-2, with D tentatively TRBD2 (8 bases). Trimming removed 7 bases at V and 0 bases at J, with 18 bases between. The V gene's germline CDR1 is SGHVS and CDR2 FQNEAQ. This CDR3 spans 17 amino acids.

The V gene is TRBV10-3, the J gene TRBJ2-7; D possibly corresponds to TRBD1 (6 bases). CDR3 length equals 13 residues. With 5 bases removed from V and 1 base from J, the gap between germline ends came to 9 bases. Germline V gene data show CDR1 as ENHRY and CDR2 as SYGVKD. The CDR3 DNA reads as TGTGCCATCAGTACAGGGCAGTCCTACGAGCAGTACTTC. Its protein product is CAISTGQSYEQYF.

The chain links TRBV5-1 to TRBJ2-3; D not resolved. V gave up 0 bases and J gave up 5 bases, with 10 bases separating them. The CDR3 consists of 14 residues. Germline V gives CDR1 SGHRS, CDR2 YFSETQ. The CDR3 region is CASSLGHSGDTQYF. The CDR3 bases are TGCGCCAGCAGCTTGGGGCACTCAGGAGATACGCAGTATTTT.

The chain carries TRBV29-1 and TRBJ2-7; 9 nucleotides align to TRBD1. This CDR3 has 12 amino acids. V dropped 0 bases and J dropped 6; count of bases not matched to a gene: 0. The germline gives CDR1 SQVTM, CDR2 ANQGSEA. The CDR3 sequence is CSVEETGGEQYF. The CDR3 nucleotides are TGCAGCGTTGAAGAGACAGGGGGCGAGCAGTACTTC.

The V and J genes are TRBV28 and TRBJ1-5; D perhaps matches TRBD1 (6 bases). Trimming pared 6 bases from V and 11 bases from J, leaving 20 bases between. Germline CDR1 is MDHEN and CDR2 is SYDVKM. The CDR3 is 14 amino acids. The CDR3 DNA is TGTGCCAGCAGAACCGGGACACCACCCCTGGCCCAGCATTTT. This gives the protein CASRTGTPPLAQHF.

The chain has TRBV7-8 and TRBJ1-2; D is undetermined. Trimming shortened V by 1 base and J by 2 bases, and 8 bases separated the two germline ends. Germline CDR1 SGHVS, CDR2 FQNEAQ. CDR3 length: 14 residues. In DNA, the CDR3 is TGTGCCAGCAGCTTAGTTAGTAGCAACTATGGCTACACCTTC. Its translation is CASSLVSSNYGYTF.

This clone was detected a few times. This chain links TRBV6-5 with TRBJ2-7; the D gene is possibly TRBD2 (5 bases). V lost 4 bases and J lost 2, with 9 bases in between. Germline CDR1 and CDR2: MNHEY and SVGAGI. The CDR3 is 13 amino acids. CDR3 in DNA: TGTGCCAGCAGTTCGGACGGGACCTACGAGCAGTACTTC. Its translation is CASSSDGTYEQYF.

The rearrangement links TRBV25-1 to TRBJ2-7, with D perhaps matching TRBD2 (5 bases). The V end lost 3 bases, the J end lost 10 bases, and 13 bases lay between the germline ends. The CDR3 is made up of 12 amino acids. Germline assignment: CDR1 MGHDK and CDR2 SYGVNS. As DNA, the CDR3 is TGTGCCAGCAGTGAGAGAGGGCTACTTCAGTACTTC. This translates into CASSERGLLQYF.

DNA for the CDR3: TGTGCCAGCAGCTTGGAACGGGGTCGGGCTTTCTTT. It yields the protein CASSLERGRAFF. The chain carries TRBV5-6 and TRBJ1-1; the D is unclear. Germline CDR1 reads SGHDT; CDR2 reads YYEEEE. The CDR3 is 12 amino acids. Trimming took off 0 bases at V and 11 bases at J, with 11 bases between the two ends.

The genes are TRBV18 and TRBJ2-2; 11 bases line up with TRBD2. CDR3 length: 16 residues. V lost 4 bases and J lost 1; bases outside the gene matches: 2. From germline, CDR1 is KGHSH and CDR2 LQKENI. The CDR3 nucleotides are TGTGCCAGCTCACGAGGGACTAGCGGGAACACCGGGGAGCTGTTTTTT. It yields the protein CASSRGTSGNTGELFF.